This T cell receptor (beta chain) was captured in a study of cytomegalovirus exposure and HLA in healthy donors. PCR used 60 Vbeta primers and 13 Jbeta primers. Repertoires were generated with immunoSEQ multiplex PCR, while TCRdb's copy carries only in-frame clones and drops some. Counted here are 120,000 or so clones, roughly 80% occurring once; the ten biggest clones make up 11%. This CDR3 is 13 amino acids long. Germline V gene lookup returns CDR1 MNHEY and CDR2 SMNVEV (reference sequence). Trimming removed 3 bases from V and 5 bases from J, with 10 bases in between. The TCR was taken from a man younger than 45 in good health and CMV-seropositive. The sequenced sample was PBMCs. The chain employs TRBV27 and TRBJ1-1, with D perhaps TRBD1 (5 bases). CDR3 DNA: TGTGCCAGCAGTTTTTTAGGGGAAACTGAAGCTTTCTTT. It encodes CASSFLGETEAFF.